The 12 T cell receptor beta chains below were found in one sample sequenced in a study of T cell responses to AZD1222 COVID-19 vaccine (dated by TCRdb to the early 2020s). Library creation used the immunoSEQ multiplex PCR assay. TCRdb took over this immuneACCESS table, retaining in-frame rearrangements with V and J assigned. Such tables are incomplete; in checked studies, under half of the missing clones stem from an unresolved V gene, and the remainder is unexplained. This sample lists more than 95,000 clones; about four fifths were detected once. The biggest ten clones account for about 5% of the sample. The sample's time point label, decoded: baseline before first vaccination. Sequenced here: peripheral blood, sampled on day 0 of AZD1222 vaccination. The receptors derive from an adult in good health.

The CDR3 sequence: CASDSDHRKETQYF. DNA of the CDR3: TGTGCCAGCGACTCCGATCACCGGAAGGAGACCCAGTACTTC. J is TRBJ2-5 and V is TRBV7-2, with D unresolved. The V and J ends lost 8 bases and 5 bases respectively, with 18 bases between them. Germline lookup yields CDR1 SGHTA and CDR2 FQGNSA. The CDR3 consists of 14 residues. Together with reference TRBV7-2 and TRBJ2-5, the CDR3 gives the full variable domain: GAGVSQSPSNKVTEKGKDVELRCDPISGHTALYWYRQSLGQGLEFLIYFQGNSAPDKSGLPSDRFSAERTGGSVSTLTIQRTQQEDSAVYLCASDSDHRKETQYFGPGTRLLVL.

The chain links TRBV9 to TRBJ1-2; the D gene is possibly TRBD1 (5 bases). V was cut by 4 bases and J by 14 bases, with 9 bases left in between. The CDR3 runs 9 residues. Germline V lookup: CDR1 SGDLS, CDR2 YYNGEE. CDR3 nucleotides: TGTGCCAGCAGCCCGGGGCCGACCTTC. Its protein product is CASSPGPTF.

The chain couples TRBV7-9 to TRBJ1-5; tentatively, D is TRBD1 (5 bases). CDR1 SEHNR and CDR2 FQNEAQ come from the germline V gene (reference sequence). V shed 5 bases and J shed 3 bases, with 14 bases lying between them. This CDR3 is 15 amino acids long. CDR3 bases: TGTGCCAGCAGCACCTCTAGACAGCCCAATCAGCCCCAGCATTTT. Its translation is CASSTSRQPNQPQHF.

The J gene is TRBJ1-2, the V gene TRBV4-3; 10 nucleotides line up with TRBD1. Germline CDR1 is LGHNA and CDR2 is YSLEER. CDR3 length: 18 amino acids. The junction had 8 bases not matched to a gene; V was cut back by 0 bases and J by 1 base. The CDR3 DNA sequence: TGCGCCAGCAGCCAAGAGGTAGACAGGGGGCTTGGTAACTATGGCTACACCTTC. Translation: CASSQEVDRGLGNYGYTF.

V usage is TRBV10-2 and J usage is TRBJ2-7, with 8 bases lining up with TRBD2. CDR1 and CDR2 from the germline V gene are WSHSY and SAAADI. The V gene end was trimmed by 6 bases and the J gene end by 12 bases; junction bases not matched to a gene: 7. The CDR3 is 11 amino acids. The CDR3 nucleotides read TGCGCCAGCAGGGAACTAGCGGTCTTGTACTTC. Amino acid sequence: CASRELAVLYF.

The V and J genes are TRBV27 and TRBJ2-2; 8 bases align to TRBD1. The V gene end was trimmed by 3 bases and the J gene end by 5 bases; junction bases not matched to a gene: 8. The CDR3 extends over 16 amino acids. The germline gives CDR1 MNHEY, CDR2 SMNVEV (reference sequence). CDR3 in amino acids: CASSLFGQGKTGELFF. The CDR3 coding sequence is TGTGCCAGCAGTTTGTTCGGACAGGGAAAAACCGGGGAGCTGTTTTTT.

The chain carries TRBV2 and TRBJ2-3; 7 nucleotides line up with TRBD1. Germline trimming cut 4 bases from V and 0 bases from J; bases unmatched to any gene: 4. Looked up from germline, CDR1 is SNHLY and CDR2 is FYNNEI. CDR3 length equals 15 residues. The CDR3 is CASSVQDRSTDTQYF. CDR3 nucleotides: TGTGCCAGCAGTGTGCAGGACAGGAGCACAGATACGCAGTATTTT.

J is TRBJ2-7 and V is TRBV4-1; unclear D gene. Trimming pared 2 bases from V and 7 bases from J, leaving 15 bases between. Germline V gene lookup returns CDR1 MGHRA and CDR2 YSYEKL. The CDR3 sequence is 14 residues long. For the CDR3, the DNA is TGCGCCAGCAGCCAATCAATCCCTTTGGGAGAGCAGTACTTC. Protein product: CASSQSIPLGEQYF.

For the CDR3, the DNA is TGTGCCAGCGGTAACAGGGTAACAGGATGGGAAAAACTGTTTTTT. As protein: CASGNRVTGWEKLFF. This rearrangement joins TRBV6-6 to TRBJ1-4; a weak D match, TRBD1 (6 bases). This CDR3 is built from 15 residues. V dropped 8 bases and J dropped 8 bases, with 21 bases sitting between them. CDR1 MNHNY and CDR2 SVGAGI come from the germline V gene (reference sequence).

V and J are TRBV5-1 and TRBJ2-7; TRBD1 matches at 8 bases. CDR1 is SGHRS and CDR2 is YFSETQ in the germline V gene. Trimming cost V 1 base and J 1 base; bases outside gene matches: 4. The CDR3 length is 15 residues. CDR3 in DNA: TGCGCCAGCAGCTTGATCCGGGACAGGTCCTACGAGCAGTACTTC. Amino acids: CASSLIRDRSYEQYF.

The J gene is TRBJ2-5, the V gene TRBV7-8; D remains ambiguous. This CDR3 spans 14 amino acids. The germline V gene has CDR1 SGHVS and CDR2 FQNEAQ. Trimming left V 7 bases short and J 1 base short, with 13 bases between. CDR3 protein: CASNLQSSQETQYF. The CDR3, as DNA: TGTGCCAGCAATCTCCAATCGTCCCAAGAGACCCAGTACTTC.

The chain has TRBV7-9 and TRBJ1-2; D not resolved. The CDR3 extends over 13 amino acids. V dropped 3 bases and J dropped 4 bases, with 9 bases sitting between them. Germline values: CDR1 SEHNR, CDR2 FQNEAQ (reference sequence). Written as DNA, the CDR3 is TGTGCCAGCAGCTTCGGCGAAGGCTATGGCTACACCTTC. Protein product: CASSFGEGYGYTF.